This TCR beta chain was found in a study of blood T cells in healthy people across ages. General study points: Versus aged donors, long-lived donors had higher diversity and more naive CD4+ cells.

This clonotype was found a few times. Its cognate antigen is unknown. Primed by a sample-barcoded 5' primer and a J-beta primer mix, a second PCR proceeded for about 6 to 12 cycles. TCRdb fed the 5' RACE reads into MiXCR, producing one record per CDR3 protein. This sample has about 630,000 distinct CDR3 sequences, with 20% to 25% found just once. Germline trimming cut 1 base from V and 3 bases from J; bases unmatched to any gene: 3. CDR1 and CDR2 from the germline V gene are SGHTA and FQGNSA. The CDR3 totals 15 residues. The sequenced material came from blood. This clonotype was sampled from a man in his 70s in good health. This sequence joins TRBV7-2 and TRBJ2-1; 7 bases align to TRBD1. In DNA, the CDR3 is TGTGCCAGCAGCTTAGACAGGGGTTTCTACAATGAGCAGTTCTTC. This translates into CASSLDRGFYNEQFF.